Reported below is one T cell receptor (beta chain). Its specificity is unknown. Patients were excluded for autoimmune disease history or systemic immunosuppression. This CDR3 has 15 residues. The germline CDR1 and CDR2 sequences are LGHNA and YNFKEQ. Trimming shortened V by 3 bases and J by 1 base, and 10 bases separated the two germline ends. TCRdb's table, derived via immunoSEQ multiplex PCR, lists solely in-frame clones and lacks some. The data show about 58,000 clones, with approximately 80% seen just once and more than 1.2% held by the top ten. This entry belongs to a study of OX40 agonist ivuxolimab in advanced cancers. The wider study: From roughly 23 to 90 years was the age range, with a mean of 60 years, and about 83% were male.

The study's findings and limits: Both blood CD4+ and CD8+ T cells showed clonal growth by week 6 at 0.1 to 3.0 mg/kg. In CD8+ T cells, expanded clones were on average more numerous than in CD4+.

The clonotype was recovered from an adult with an advanced solid tumor such as melanoma, head and neck, liver or kidney cancer. The V call is TRBV4-2, the J call TRBJ2-1; D perhaps matches TRBD2 (6 bases). The sequencing here drew on CD4+ or CD8+ T cells sorted from blood, taken in a trial of the OX40 agonist ivuxolimab. CDR3 in amino acids: CASSQVSGSYNEQFF. CDR3 bases: TGTGCCAGCAGCCAGGTTAGCGGATCCTACAATGAGCAGTTCTTC.